These T cell receptor beta chains were read from a single sample in a study of shared clonotypes between healthy human individuals. TCRdb's copy holds only in-frame clones and misses some; the assay was immunoSEQ multiplex PCR. Of roughly 1,500,000 clones in the sample, 98% are singletons; the top ten hold over 0.3%. Source material: naive CD4+ T cells sorted from blood. The receptors were gathered from a man aged 25 to 40 in good health. Both conserved end residues are part of each CDR3. The D gene is left open where the match is weak. The size of a clone is reported for some rows only, either as once, few or many, or as a class for expanded clones.

V gene,D gene,J gene,clone size,CDR3 protein,CDR3 DNA
TRBV4-1,TRBD2,TRBJ2-3,once,CASISGTRPDTQYF,TGCGCCAGCATTAGCGGGACTCGCCCGGATACGCAGTATTTT
TRBV11-2,NA,TRBJ1-5,NA,CASSLGQYNQPQHF,TGTGCCAGCAGCTTAGGACAGTACAATCAGCCCCAGCATTTT
TRBV5-1,NA,TRBJ1-1,NA,CASSIGIGGTEAFF,TGCGCCAGCTCGATTGGTATCGGGGGCACTGAAGCTTTCTTT
TRBV9,NA,TRBJ2-1,NA,CASSVATGVATYNEQFF,TGTGCCAGCAGCGTAGCCACCGGGGTAGCAACCTACAATGAGCAGTTCTTC
TRBV7-2,TRBD2,TRBJ2-5,NA,CASSLARGRGETQYF,TGTGCCAGCAGCTTAGCGCGCGGGAGGGGAGAGACCCAGTACTTC
TRBV30,NA,TRBJ2-2,NA,CAWSVRNTGELFF,TGTGCCTGGAGTGTGAGAAACACCGGGGAGCTGTTTTTT
TRBV28,NA,TRBJ1-1,NA,CASSFSPGLAEAFF,TGTGCCAGCAGTTTTTCTCCAGGGTTAGCTGAAGCTTTCTTT
TRBV28,NA,TRBJ1-4,NA,CASSPTDTTNEKLFF,TGTGCCAGCAGTCCAACGGACACCACTAATGAAAAACTGTTTTTT
TRBV25-1,NA,TRBJ2-3,NA,CASRRRETDTQYF,TGTGCCAGCAGAAGGAGGGAGACAGATACGCAGTATTTT
TRBV11-2,NA,TRBJ2-3,NA,CASSSRTDTQYF,TGTGCCAGCAGCTCCCGCACAGATACGCAGTATTTT
TRBV7-9,NA,TRBJ2-1,NA,CASSSRSSIEQFF,TGTGCCAGCAGCTCTAGGTCTAGTATTGAGCAGTTCTTC
TRBV5-4,TRBD2,TRBJ2-3,NA,CASSSSGRTDTQYF,TGTGCCAGCAGTTCTAGCGGACGCACAGATACGCAGTATTTT
TRBV2,TRBD2,TRBJ2-1,NA,CASRVTSGKINEQFF,TGTGCCAGCAGGGTAACTAGCGGGAAAATCAATGAGCAGTTCTTC
TRBV5-4,NA,TRBJ2-3,NA,CASSGGHASTDTQYF,TGTGCCAGCAGCGGTGGACACGCTAGCACAGATACGCAGTATTTT
TRBV18,NA,TRBJ2-1,NA,CASSRGGQRLGNEQFF,TGTGCCAGCTCGAGGGGCGGACAGAGGTTGGGCAATGAGCAGTTCTTC
TRBV15,NA,TRBJ1-2,NA,CATSRDGTRDYGYTF,TGTGCCACCAGCAGAGACGGGACAAGGGACTATGGCTACACCTTC
TRBV9,NA,TRBJ2-1,NA,CASSVAGVRNEQFF,TGTGCCAGCAGCGTAGCGGGAGTACGTAATGAGCAGTTCTTC
TRBV5-4,NA,TRBJ2-1,NA,CASNRRQGLSESSYNEQFF,TGTGCCAGCAACAGAAGACAGGGACTCAGTGAGAGCTCCTACAATGAGCAGTTCTTC
TRBV2,NA,TRBJ1-1,NA,CASSRGGNTEAFF,TGTGCCAGCAGCCGGGGGGGGAACACTGAAGCTTTCTTT
TRBV7-2,TRBD2,TRBJ2-1,NA,CASSQGSLAGNEQFF,TGTGCCAGCAGCCAGGGGTCACTAGCGGGCAATGAGCAGTTCTTC
TRBV2,NA,TRBJ2-5,once,CASSEALSQETQYF,TGTGCCAGCAGTGAAGCGCTTAGCCAAGAGACCCAGTACTTC
TRBV28,TRBD2,TRBJ2-7,once,CASISAGTSGRREAYEQYF,TGTGCCAGCATCTCGGCCGGGACTAGCGGGAGGCGCGAAGCGTACGAGCAGTACTTC
TRBV5-1,NA,TRBJ2-5,NA,CASSGLTGYQETQYF,TGCGCCAGCAGTGGGTTAACGGGGTACCAAGAGACCCAGTACTTC
TRBV15,TRBD1,TRBJ2-7,NA,CATSRPRTGISEQYF,TGTGCCACCAGCAGACCCCGGACAGGGATTTCCGAGCAGTACTTC
TRBV10-3,TRBD2,TRBJ2-7,NA,CAIRETSVYEQYF,TGTGCCATCAGAGAGACTAGCGTCTACGAGCAGTACTTC
TRBV2,TRBD2,TRBJ2-2,once,CASRTSGIGGELFF,TGTGCCAGCAGGACTAGCGGGATTGGCGGGGAGCTGTTTTTT
TRBV20-1,NA,TRBJ1-2,NA,CSAGWRGYTF,TGCAGTGCCGGGTGGCGCGGCTACACCTTC
TRBV5-4,NA,TRBJ2-5,NA,CASSLGQVKETQYF,TGTGCCAGCAGCTTAGGTCAAGTGAAAGAGACCCAGTACTTC
TRBV27,NA,TRBJ1-2,NA,CASSLRGTSPNYGYTF,TGTGCCAGCAGTTTACGGGGAACCAGCCCTAACTATGGCTACACCTTC
TRBV9,NA,TRBJ1-2,once,CASSAVVSQVTDYGYTF,TGTGCCAGCAGCGCCGTAGTATCCCAAGTGACAGACTATGGCTACACCTTC
TRBV5-1,NA,TRBJ1-1,NA,CASSLQGSTEAFF,TGCGCCAGCAGCTTACAGGGAAGCACTGAAGCTTTCTTT
TRBV14,TRBD1,TRBJ2-3,NA,CASSQTTGYTDTQYF,TGTGCCAGCAGCCAAACGACAGGGTACACAGATACGCAGTATTTT
TRBV10-2,TRBD2,TRBJ2-1,once,CASELAGGRGEQFF,TGCGCCAGCGAACTAGCGGGAGGGCGCGGAGAGCAGTTCTTC
TRBV18,NA,TRBJ1-2,NA,CASSQGTRAGYTF,TGTGCCAGCTCACAGGGGACAAGGGCCGGCTACACCTTC
TRBV7-8,NA,TRBJ2-1,NA,CASSLALTDEQFF,TGTGCCAGCAGCTTAGCTTTAACGGATGAGCAGTTCTTC
TRBV10-3,TRBD2,TRBJ2-7,NA,CAISQILGLAVDEQYF,TGTGCCATCAGTCAGATCCTTGGTCTAGCGGTCGACGAGCAGTACTTC
TRBV2,NA,TRBJ2-4,NA,CASSRVKNIQYF,TGTGCCAGCAGTAGGGTCAAAAACATTCAGTACTTC